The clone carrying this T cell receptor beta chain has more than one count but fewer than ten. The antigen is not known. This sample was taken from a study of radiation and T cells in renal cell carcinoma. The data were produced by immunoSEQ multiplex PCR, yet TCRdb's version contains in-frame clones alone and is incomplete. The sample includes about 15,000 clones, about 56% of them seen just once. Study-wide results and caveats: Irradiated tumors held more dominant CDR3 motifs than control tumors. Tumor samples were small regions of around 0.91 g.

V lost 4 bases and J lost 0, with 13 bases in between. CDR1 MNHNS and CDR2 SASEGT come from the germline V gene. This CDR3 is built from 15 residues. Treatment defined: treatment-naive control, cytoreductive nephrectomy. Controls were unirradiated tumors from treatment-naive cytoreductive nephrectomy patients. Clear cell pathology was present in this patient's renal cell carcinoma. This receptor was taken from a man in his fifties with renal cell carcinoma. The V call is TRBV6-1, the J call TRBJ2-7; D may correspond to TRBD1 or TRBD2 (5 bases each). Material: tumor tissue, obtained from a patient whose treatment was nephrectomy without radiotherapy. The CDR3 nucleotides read TGTGCCAGCAGTGCCAACCGGGACGGCTCCTACGAGCAGTACTTC. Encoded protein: CASSANRDGSYEQYF.